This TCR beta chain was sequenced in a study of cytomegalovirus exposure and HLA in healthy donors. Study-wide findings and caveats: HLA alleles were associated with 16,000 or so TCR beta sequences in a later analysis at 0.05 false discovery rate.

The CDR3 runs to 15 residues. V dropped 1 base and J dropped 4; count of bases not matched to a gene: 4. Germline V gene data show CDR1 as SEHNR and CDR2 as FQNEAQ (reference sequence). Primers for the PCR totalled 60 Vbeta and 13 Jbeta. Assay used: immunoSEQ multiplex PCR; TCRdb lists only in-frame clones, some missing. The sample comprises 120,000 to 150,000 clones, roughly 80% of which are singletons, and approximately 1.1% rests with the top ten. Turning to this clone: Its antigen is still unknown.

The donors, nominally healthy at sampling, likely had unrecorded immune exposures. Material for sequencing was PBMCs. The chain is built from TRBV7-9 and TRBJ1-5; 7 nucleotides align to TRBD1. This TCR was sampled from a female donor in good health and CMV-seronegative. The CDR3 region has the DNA TGTGCCAGCAGCTTAGGGACAGGCCGAAATCAGCCCCAGCATTTT. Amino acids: CASSLGTGRNQPQHF.